One sample yielded the 6 T cell receptor beta chains listed below, sequenced in a study of breast tumors, draining lymph nodes, adjacent tissues. Axillary draining lymph nodes of breast cancer patients supplied the node samples. One entry per CDR3 protein, called by TCRdb with MiXCR from the multiplex PCR reads. This table has approximately 250,000 distinct CDR3 sequences, around 34% appearing once. The sequenced material came from axillary lymph node tissue. These TCRs come from a female donor with breast cancer. Some clones in this sample may be carry-over from other donors' samples.

With respect to this clonotype: Because it lacks the conserved phenylalanine or tryptophan at the end, this CDR3 is likely a read error. The chain carries TRBV19 and TRBJ2-4; D unclear. Germline CDR1 is LNHDA and CDR2 is SQIVND (reference sequence). V was cut by 5 bases and J by 0 bases, with 14 bases left in between. The CDR3 length is 16 residues. CDR3 coding DNA: TGTGCCAGTAGTCCCCTGGATAAGCTAGCCAAAAACATTCAGTACTCC. Translating gives CASSPLDKLAKNIQYS.

This sequence joins TRBV2 and TRBJ2-2; 8 bases agree with TRBD1. The CDR3 covers 15 residues. Per the germline V gene, CDR1 is SNHLY and CDR2 is FYNNEI. V lost 4 bases to trimming and J lost 6 bases; unmatched junction nucleotides: 7. The CDR3 nucleotides are TGTGCCAGCAGTGCCCAGGGGGCCTCCGCCGGGGAGCTGTTTTTT. This encodes CASSAQGASAGELFF.

This clonotype was found many times. The rearrangement links TRBV5-1 to TRBJ2-2; 15 nucleotides align to TRBD2. V dropped 3 bases and J dropped 3; count of bases not matched to a gene: 6. The CDR3 totals 18 residues. Germline CDR1 reads SGHRS; CDR2 reads YFSETQ. CDR3 protein: CASSSGLAGGLHTGELFF. In DNA form, the CDR3 reads TGCGCCAGCAGCTCGGGACTAGCGGGAGGTTTGCACACCGGGGAGCTGTTTTTT.

This clonotype turned up a few times. The chain uses TRBV28 and TRBJ2-2; 7 bases map to TRBD2. The ends lost 2 bases at V and 7 bases at J; junction bases unmatched: 10. The CDR3 has 16 amino acids. Looked up from germline, CDR1 is MDHEN and CDR2 is SYDVKM. The CDR3, as DNA: TGTGCCAGCAGTTTAGCGGGGAGGGAGCGGAGCGGGGAGCTGTTTTTT. It codes for CASSLAGRERSGELFF.

This clonotype was seen many times. The V gene is TRBV28, the J gene TRBJ2-7; TRBD1 or TRBD2 may be the D gene (5 bases each). Germline V CDR1 and CDR2: MDHEN, SYDVKM. This CDR3 contains 11 residues. Trimming left V 6 bases short and J 5 bases short, with 8 bases between. The CDR3 loop reads CASRRGHEQYF. In DNA form, the CDR3 reads TGTGCCAGCAGACGGGGCCACGAGCAGTACTTC.

This clonotype has only a few counts. The J gene is TRBJ2-5, the V gene TRBV6-1; a weak D match, TRBD1 (5 bases). This CDR3 is 15 amino acids long. CDR1 is MNHNS, CDR2 SASEGT, per germline. V was cut by 8 bases and J by 1 base, with 17 bases left in between. In nucleotides, the CDR3 is TGTGCCAGCTCGGACCTGGGGCGCCCCCAAGAGACCCAGTACTTC. Protein product: CASSDLGRPQETQYF.